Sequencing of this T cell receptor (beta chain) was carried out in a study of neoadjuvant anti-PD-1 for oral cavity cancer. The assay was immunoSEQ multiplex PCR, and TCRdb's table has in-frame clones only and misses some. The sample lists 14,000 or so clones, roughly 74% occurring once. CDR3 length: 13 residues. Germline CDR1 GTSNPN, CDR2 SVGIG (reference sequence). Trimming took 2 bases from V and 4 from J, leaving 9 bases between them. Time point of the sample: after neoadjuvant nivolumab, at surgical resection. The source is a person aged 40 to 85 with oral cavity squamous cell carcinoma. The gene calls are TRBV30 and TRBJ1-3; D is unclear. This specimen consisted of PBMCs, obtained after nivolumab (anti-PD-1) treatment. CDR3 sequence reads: CAWSTLQGNTIYF. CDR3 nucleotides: TGTGCCTGGAGTACACTCCAAGGAAACACCATATATTTT.